Listed here is a single TCR beta chain. Its target is unknown. Other DNA sequences in the sample encode the same CDR3. This specimen comes from a study of shared clonotypes between healthy human individuals. Study conclusions and caveats: Across subsets, estimated richness was generally greater for naive than for memory populations.

An approximately 220 ng quantity of DNA, approximately 29,000 T cell genomes, went into the sorted-subset replicate PCRs. Libraries were prepared by immunoSEQ multiplex PCR; TCRdb keeps only in-frame clonotypes and omits some of them. In the table there are millions of clones, approximately 94% of which are singletons. The CDR3 sequence is 13 residues long. Trimming left V 2 bases short and J 0 bases short, with 5 bases between. The germline V gene has CDR1 MNHEY and CDR2 SMNVEV (reference sequence). Selected positively for CCR7 and CD45RO-negative, naive CD8 cells excluded terminally differentiated effector memory CD45RA+ cells. Every donor, a Caucasian adult, lived in Nashville, Tennessee.

The chain carries TRBV27 and TRBJ2-7; the D is unclear. Sequencing was done on a sample of naive CD8+ T cells sorted from blood. This sequence was found in a man in his late teens or twenties in good health. The CDR3 DNA sequence: TGTGCCAGCAGTTTAAGCGCCTCCTACGAGCAGTACTTC. Its translation: CASSLSASYEQYF.